Presented here are 5 T cell receptor beta chains from one specimen sequenced in a study of T-cell reconstitution after alpha-beta-depleted transplantation in children. Unique molecular identifiers were built into the TCRbeta library. TCRdb used MiXCR to reprocess the PCR reads, holding one entry per CDR3 protein. This sample has about 1,000,000 distinct CDR3 sequences, with roughly 29% found just once. The sequencing used PBMCs, mostly from graft donor cells, collected 360 days after TCRalphabeta/CD19-depleted stem cell transplant. The receptors were gathered from a boy younger than two who had a stem cell transplant for SCID, so the T cells may come from the graft donor.

This clonotype has only one observation. The rearrangement uses TRBV12-3 or TRBV12-4 and TRBJ2-7; D not certain. This CDR3 comprises 11 residues. V lost 6 bases, J lost 6 bases, and 9 bases lay in between. The CDR3 spells CASSDLGEQYF. In nucleotides, the CDR3 is TGTGCCAGCAGCGACCTAGGCGAGCAGTACTTC.

A few counts support this clonotype. The chain recombines TRBV25-1 with TRBJ1-1; the D gene is possibly TRBD1 (5 bases). The CDR3 is 16 residues long. Trimming took 1 base from V and 1 from J, leaving 13 bases between them. The germline CDR1 and CDR2 sequences are MGHDK and SYGVNS. This CDR3 reads CASSEWGWDGNTEAFF. In nucleotides, the CDR3 is TGTGCCAGCAGTGAATGGGGTTGGGACGGGAACACTGAAGCTTTCTTT.

The chain employs TRBV12-3 or TRBV12-4 and TRBJ2-4; TRBD1 aligns across 8 bases. CDR3 size: 16 residues. Losses at the gene ends were 4 bases for V and 11 bases for J; bases not matched to a gene: 16. The CDR3 here is CASSSWDRRGQVVQYF. As DNA, the CDR3 is TGTGCCAGCAGTTCCTGGGACAGGAGGGGTCAAGTCGTTCAGTACTTC.

The chain uses TRBV2 and TRBJ2-1; the D is unclear. The CDR3 extends over 14 amino acids. Deletions cut 3 bases from V and 4 bases from J, with 10 bases between. Germline CDR1 SNHLY, CDR2 FYNNEI. The CDR3, as DNA: TGTGCCAGCAGTGAGGCAAGGTTTTACAATGAGCAGTTCTTC. Translation gives CASSEARFYNEQFF. Using reference TRBV2 and TRBJ2-1 for the parts outside the CDR3, the full variable domain is EPEVTQTPSHQVTQMGQEVILRCVPISNHLYFYWYRQILGQKVEFLVSFYNNEISEKSEIFDDQFSVERPDGSNFTLKIRSTKLEDSAMYFCASSEARFYNEQFFGPGTRLTVL.

The chain carries TRBV7-8 and TRBJ2-3, with 10 bases identical to TRBD1. Germline CDR1 reads SGHVS; CDR2 reads FQNEAQ. With V trimmed by 5 bases and J by 10 bases, 6 bases remained unmatched. The CDR3 consists of 13 residues. In nucleotides, the CDR3 is TGTGCCAGCAGCCGGGACAGGGGAGGTCCGCAGTATTTT. Amino acids: CASSRDRGGPQYF.